The 29 T cell receptor beta chains listed next were all sequenced from one sample in a study of regulatory T cells in long-lasting Graves disease. Investigators prepared the TCR beta libraries by applying iRepertoire HTBI primers and Arm-PCR of CDR3 regions. TCRdb passed the multiplex PCR reads through MiXCR, listing each CDR3 protein once. The table shows some 370,000 distinct CDR3 sequences, with roughly 24% occurring only once. Time point given: persistent/refractory GD, antithyroid drugs over 5 years with positive TRAb. RNA from PBMCs was the source of the TCR library. The sequencing used peripheral blood mononuclear cells (PBMCs), collected when the disease was refractory, from a patient treated with antithyroid drugs. The origin of the receptors is a woman aged 40 to 50 with Graves disease.

The chain links TRBV3-1 to TRBJ2-5, with no clear D. The end of the DNA aligns better with TRBJ2-1, so the J call may be wrong. This CDR3 contains 13 residues. Germline assignment: CDR1 LGHDT and CDR2 YNNKEL (reference sequence). The chain's CDR3 is CASSPRIESEQFF. Written as DNA, the CDR3 is TGTGCCAGCAGCCCGAGGATAGAGAGTGAGCAGTTCTTC.

This chain joins TRBV5-1 and TRBJ2-7; TRBD2 might be the D (5 bases). Deletions cut 7 bases from V and 2 bases from J, with 16 bases between. CDR3 length: 14 residues. Germline assignment: CDR1 SGHRS and CDR2 YFSETQ. The chain's CDR3 is CASGSADQTYEQYF. As DNA, the CDR3 is TGCGCCAGCGGATCAGCGGATCAAACCTACGAGCAGTACTTC. Together with reference TRBV5-1 and TRBJ2-7, the CDR3 gives the full variable domain: KAGVTQTPRYLIKTRGQQVTLSCSPISGHRSVSWYQQTPGQGLQFLFEYFSETQRNKGNFPGRFSGRQFSNSRSEMNVSTLELGDSALYLCASGSADQTYEQYFGPGTRLTVT.

This clonotype was counted only a few times. This chain uses TRBV10-3 with TRBJ2-7; 12 positions agree with TRBD2. The CDR3 contains 15 residues. Germline V gives CDR1 ENHRY, CDR2 SYGVKD. V dropped 3 bases and J dropped 4; count of bases not matched to a gene: 4. CDR3 nucleotide sequence: TGTGCCATCAGTGATCCCGGACTAGCGGGGTACGAGCAGTACTTC. Its translation: CAISDPGLAGYEQYF.

The chain carries TRBV7-8 and TRBJ2-7; D possibly uses TRBD1 or TRBD2 (6 bases each). Trimming left V 11 bases short and J 7 bases short, with 21 bases between. This CDR3 region has 13 residues. CDR1 and CDR2 (germline): SGHVS, FQNEAQ. CDR3 in amino acids: CASSEPGAWEQYF. The CDR3 DNA reads as TGTGCCTCCTCAGAACCGGGGGCGTGGGAGCAGTACTTC.

This clonotype was picked up many times. The chain recombines TRBV5-1 with TRBJ1-2; D is possibly TRBD1 (5 bases). Trimming cost V 0 bases and J 5 bases, with 11 bases left between them. The V gene's germline CDR1 is SGHRS and CDR2 YFSETQ. The CDR3 spans 14 residues. The CDR3 is CASSLEARGYGYTF. The CDR3 DNA sequence: TGCGCCAGCAGCTTGGAGGCTAGGGGTTATGGCTACACCTTC.

In its sample, this clonotype was seen a few times. V usage is TRBV20-1 and J usage is TRBJ2-4, with D uncertain. CDR3 length: 13 amino acids. Per the germline V gene, CDR1 is DFQATT and CDR2 is SNEGSKA (reference sequence). Trimming took 8 bases from V and 0 from J, leaving 11 bases between them. The CDR3 region has the DNA TGCAGTTCCCTCGCACTAGCCAAAAACATTCAGTACTTC. Translation gives CSSLALAKNIQYF.

V and J are TRBV5-1 and TRBJ2-7; TRBD1 agrees at 9 bases. Trimming removed 4 bases from V and 2 bases from J; junction bases left unmatched: 7. Looked up from germline, CDR1 is SGHRS and CDR2 is YFSETQ. The CDR3 loop spans 15 amino acids. CDR3 coding DNA: TGCGCCAGCAGCCCATGGACAGGGGTAGCCTACGAGCAGTACTTC. Its protein product is CASSPWTGVAYEQYF.

This clonotype was recorded at least ten times. This sequence joins TRBV7-8 and TRBJ1-5; D is undetermined. The germline V gene has CDR1 SGHVS and CDR2 FQNEAQ. The CDR3 is made up of 17 amino acids. Trimming stripped 1 base from V and 2 bases from J, with 15 bases between. CDR3: CASSLGLAGSRNQPQHF. The CDR3 nucleotides are TGTGCCAGCAGCTTAGGACTGGCCGGGAGTCGCAATCAGCCCCAGCATTTT.

This clonotype was seen repeatedly, ten times or more. V usage is TRBV28 and J usage is TRBJ1-2; 9 bases fit TRBD1. CDR3 size: 13 residues. Unmatched junction bases numbered 6, after V lost 5 bases and J lost 8 bases. The germline gives CDR1 MDHEN, CDR2 SYDVKM. The CDR3 DNA is TGTGCCAGCAGTCGGGACAGGGCCGTCGGCTACACCTTC. This gives the protein CASSRDRAVGYTF.

CDR3 bases: TGTGCCAAGCGGGTATACAGAGACCAGAGAGGGAGCAATCAGCCCCAGCATTTT. It specifies CAKRVYRDQRGSNQPQHF. The chain links TRBV6-4 to TRBJ1-5; no clear D. The germline gives CDR1 MRHNA, CDR2 SNTAGT. The CDR3 has 18 amino acids. V was clipped by 10 bases and J by 1 base, with 26 bases between them.

This clonotype was counted only a few times. The chain recombines TRBV20-1 with TRBJ1-2; 7 nucleotides align to TRBD1. This CDR3 has 15 residues. Germline assignment: CDR1 DFQATT and CDR2 SNEGSKA (reference sequence). V was pared by 0 bases and J by 3 bases, with 7 bases of the junction left unmatched. CDR3 in amino acids: CSARDPRDRYYGYTF. As DNA, the CDR3 is TGCAGTGCTAGAGACCCCCGGGACAGATACTATGGCTACACCTTC.

This clonotype was observed a few times. The V and J genes are TRBV13 and TRBJ2-2; D call uncertain. There are 18 residues in the CDR3. Germline CDR1 is PRHDT and CDR2 is FYEKMQ (reference sequence). The ends were cut back, 2 bases at V and 5 bases at J, with 21 bases in the middle. The CDR3 nucleotides read TGTGCCAGCAGCTTATCAGTCGGCCCGGGCCTAACTACCGGGGAGCTGTTTTTT. Its protein product is CASSLSVGPGLTTGELFF.

The chain uses TRBV11-2 and TRBJ2-7, with TRBD2 identical over 10 bases. The CDR3 spans 15 residues. V lost 1 base, J lost 7 bases, and 7 bases stayed unmatched. Germline V gene data show CDR1 as SGHAT and CDR2 as FQNNGV. This chain's CDR3 is CASSLAGLALREQYF. The DNA of the CDR3 is TGTGCCAGCAGCTTAGCGGGACTAGCGTTGCGGGAGCAGTACTTC.

The chain couples TRBV28 to TRBJ1-2; 11 bases agree with TRBD1. Losses at the gene ends were 5 bases for V and 7 bases for J; bases not matched to a gene: 9. CDR3 length: 15 residues. CDR1 is MDHEN, CDR2 SYDVKM, per germline. The CDR3 DNA reads as TGTGCCAGCAGTAGTGCGAGGACAGGGGGCGGTGGCTACACCTTC. Translation: CASSSARTGGGGYTF.

The table lists this clonotype with many counts. This sequence joins TRBV20-1 and TRBJ2-7, with unresolved D. V was shortened by 6 bases and J by 2 bases, with 17 bases between the two germline ends. This CDR3 region has 14 residues. Looked up from germline, CDR1 is DFQATT and CDR2 is SNEGSKA (reference sequence). DNA of the CDR3: TGCAGTGCCTCCGATCTTCTCGGCCCCTACGAGCAGTACTTC. Its translation is CSASDLLGPYEQYF.

The rearrangement uses TRBV20-1 and TRBJ2-1; D is unclear. The CDR3 has 13 residues. Trimming took 0 bases from V and 4 from J, leaving 7 bases between them. Germline loops: CDR1 DFQATT, CDR2 SNEGSKA (reference sequence). CDR3 bases: TGCAGTGCTAGAGAGTTAGGATACAATGAGCAGTTCTTC. Its translation is CSARELGYNEQFF.

This clonotype was counted many times. The rearrangement uses TRBV28 and TRBJ1-1; tentative D call: TRBD1 (5 bases). Germline lookup yields CDR1 MDHEN and CDR2 SYDVKM. The CDR3 is 19 amino acids. V dropped 1 base and J dropped 2 bases, with 23 bases sitting between them. CDR3 nucleotides: TGTGCCAGCAGTTTATCGAGACACGGGGGGATTAGACATAACACTGAAGCTTTCTTT. Protein product: CASSLSRHGGIRHNTEAFF.

This clonotype has at least ten counts. This chain uses TRBV10-3 with TRBJ2-7; no reliable D call. The CDR3 extends over 11 amino acids. Looked up from germline, CDR1 is ENHRY and CDR2 is SYGVKD. Trimming took 0 bases from V and 6 from J, leaving 3 bases between them. CDR3 region: CAISESSEQYF. CDR3 coding DNA: TGTGCCATCAGTGAGTCCAGCGAGCAGTACTTC.

This clonotype showed up just a few times. This chain joins TRBV9 and TRBJ1-1; no clear D gene. V shed 3 bases and J shed 0 bases, with 6 bases lying between them. In germline, CDR1 is SGDLS, CDR2 YYNGEE. The CDR3 spans 13 residues. The chain's CDR3 is CASSDGVNTEAFF. DNA of the CDR3: TGTGCCAGCAGCGACGGAGTGAACACTGAAGCTTTCTTT.

This clonotype came up many times. The rearrangement links TRBV28 to TRBJ2-5; D remains ambiguous. Germline CDR1 is MDHEN and CDR2 is SYDVKM. V was trimmed by 7 bases and J by 0 bases, leaving 6 bases between them. The CDR3 sequence is 12 residues long. The CDR3 sequence: CASTPNQETQYF. CDR3 nucleotides: TGTGCCAGCACACCAAACCAAGAGACCCAGTACTTC.

This clonotype was counted at least ten times. The V and J genes are TRBV4-1 and TRBJ2-5, with D uncertain. The V end was cut by 1 base, the J end by 2 bases, with 5 bases between. Germline V lookup: CDR1 MGHRA, CDR2 YSYEKL. This CDR3 contains 13 residues. CDR3 bases: TGCGCCAGCAGCCAAGTAATACAAGAGACCCAGTACTTC. Translation: CASSQVIQETQYF.

The chain uses TRBV6-5 and TRBJ1-4; D gene uncertain. Germline V gene sequence: CDR1 MNHEY, CDR2 SVGAGI. The CDR3 has 15 residues. Trimming removed 2 bases at V and 5 bases at J, with 12 bases between. The CDR3 protein is CASSYGVQLNEKLFF. CDR3 sequence (DNA): TGTGCCAGCAGTTACGGGGTACAGCTAAATGAAAAACTGTTTTTT.

The J gene is TRBJ1-2, the V gene TRBV27, with 7 bases lining up with TRBD1. The CDR3 has 14 amino acids. Germline CDR1 MNHEY, CDR2 SMNVEV (reference sequence). The V gene end was trimmed by 6 bases and the J gene end by 6 bases; junction bases not matched to a gene: 10. The CDR3 DNA sequence: TGTGCCAGCAGGAACAACAGGGGCCCTAATGGCTACACCTTC. It specifies CASRNNRGPNGYTF.

This rearrangement joins TRBV9 to TRBJ1-2; 8 positions match TRBD1. In germline, CDR1 is SGDLS, CDR2 YYNGEE. CDR3 length equals 15 residues. The trim removed 0 bases at V and 5 bases at J, leaving 6 bases unmatched. The CDR3 bases are TGTGCCAGCAGCGTAGAGGGACAGGAGCATTATGGCTACACCTTC. It is translated as CASSVEGQEHYGYTF. Combining the CDR3 with reference TRBV9 and TRBJ1-2 gives the whole variable domain DSGVTQTPKHLITATGQRVTLRCSPRSGDLSVYWYQQSLDQGLQFLIQYYNGEERAKGNILERFSAQQFPDLHSELNLSSLELGDSALYFCASSVEGQEHYGYTFGSGTRLTVV.

This clonotype occurred many times. The chain is built from TRBV28 and TRBJ1-2; D is uncertain. Per the germline V gene, CDR1 is MDHEN and CDR2 is SYDVKM. The CDR3 is 13 amino acids. The V end lost 5 bases, the J end lost 8 bases, and 15 bases lay between the germline ends. In DNA, the CDR3 is TGTGCCAGCAGTCCCCCGGGGATACGGGGCTACACCTTC. Amino acids: CASSPPGIRGYTF.

This clonotype was seen only a few times. The chain couples TRBV9 to TRBJ2-7; D is undetermined. Between the trimmed V and J ends, which lost 4 bases and 0 bases, there was a span of 11 bases. This CDR3 has 14 residues. The germline CDR1 and CDR2 sequences are SGDLS and YYNGEE. CDR3 nucleotides: TGTGCCAGCAGCCCAGAGGCAGCCTCCTACGAGCAGTACTTC. This encodes CASSPEAASYEQYF.

This clonotype occurred a few times. The rearrangement uses TRBV7-8 and TRBJ1-5; D remains unclear. The CDR3 runs 13 residues. V was trimmed by 1 base and J by 14 bases, leaving 15 bases between them. The germline V gene encodes CDR1 SGHVS and CDR2 FQNEAQ. The CDR3 region is CASSLDITGREHF. The CDR3 region has the DNA TGTGCCAGCAGCTTAGACATAACCGGAAGGGAGCATTTT.

The chain joins TRBV10-1 to TRBJ2-5; TRBD2 might be the D (5 bases). Trimming took 6 bases from V and 2 from J, leaving 16 bases between them. Germline loops: CDR1 WNHNN, CDR2 SYGVQD (reference sequence). The CDR3 has 15 amino acids. CDR3 nucleotide sequence: TGCGCCAGCAGCCCGAGTAAGGGCGGGCAAGAGACCCAGTACTTC. Residues: CASSPSKGGQETQYF.

This clonotype showed up many times. The CDR3 loop reads CASRGEWNTEAFF. Written as DNA, the CDR3 is TGTGCCAGCAGAGGAGAGTGGAACACTGAAGCTTTCTTT. The chain links TRBV6-1 to TRBJ1-1, with D unclear. V was clipped by 6 bases and J by 1 base, with 9 bases between them. The CDR3 covers 13 residues. Looked up from germline, CDR1 is MNHNS and CDR2 is SASEGT.